This TCR beta chain was recorded in a study of T cells in Graves' hyperthyroidism and ophthalmopathy. RNA transcripts were the template for amplifying TCR beta CDR3 regions. HTBI primers were the set used in a first-round RT-PCR of the TCR CDR3. Each CDR3 protein is one row after TCRdb ran MiXCR on the multiplex PCR reads. The sample includes about 300,000 distinct CDR3 sequences, less than 15% of them seen just once. Patients aged 18 to 65 had newly diagnosed hyperthyroidism of under 2 months' duration. J was trimmed by 12 bases and V by 2 bases; bases with no gene match: 16. Germline lookup yields CDR1 SGHRS and CDR2 YFSETQ. CDR3 length: 16 residues.

This rearrangement joins TRBV5-1 to TRBJ2-1; 8 bases are shared with TRBD2. The receptor was derived from a woman younger than 45 with Graves' hyperthyroidism that later progressed to Graves' ophthalmopathy. Sequencing input: blood. CDR3 in DNA: TGCGCCAGCAGCTTCGGAACGGGAGGGCCGGTTTTTCGGCAGTTCTTC. Its translation: CASSFGTGGPVFRQFF.